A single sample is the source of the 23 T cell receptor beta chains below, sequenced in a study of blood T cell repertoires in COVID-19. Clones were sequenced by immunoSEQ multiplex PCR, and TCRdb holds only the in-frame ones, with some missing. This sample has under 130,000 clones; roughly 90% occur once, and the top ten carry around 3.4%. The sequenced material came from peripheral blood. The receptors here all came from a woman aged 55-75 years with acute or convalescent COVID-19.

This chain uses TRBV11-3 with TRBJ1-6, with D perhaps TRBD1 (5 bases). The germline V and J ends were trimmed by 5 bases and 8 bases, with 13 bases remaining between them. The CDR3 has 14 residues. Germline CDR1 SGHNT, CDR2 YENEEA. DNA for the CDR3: TGTGCCAGCAGCCCATCAGGGTGGGATTCACCCCTCCACTTT. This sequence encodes CASSPSGWDSPLHF.

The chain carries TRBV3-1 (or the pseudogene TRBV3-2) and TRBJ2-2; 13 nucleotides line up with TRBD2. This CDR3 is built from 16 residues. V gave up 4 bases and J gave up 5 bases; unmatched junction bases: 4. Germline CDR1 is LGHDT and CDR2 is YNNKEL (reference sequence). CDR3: CASSLRTSGSTGELFF. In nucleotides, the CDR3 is TGTGCCAGCAGCCTAAGGACTAGCGGGAGTACCGGGGAGCTGTTTTTT.

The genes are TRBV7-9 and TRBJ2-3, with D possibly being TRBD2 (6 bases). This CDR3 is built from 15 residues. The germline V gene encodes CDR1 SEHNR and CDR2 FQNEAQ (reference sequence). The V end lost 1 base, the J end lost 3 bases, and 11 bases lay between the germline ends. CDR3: CASSLGRGRTDTQYF. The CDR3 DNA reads TGTGCCAGCAGCTTAGGACGGGGGAGGACAGATACGCAGTATTTT.

CDR3 sequence reads: CATSRVGAAHEAFF. The CDR3 region has the DNA TGTGCCACCAGCAGAGTGGGGGCAGCCCATGAAGCTTTCTTT. The chain employs TRBV15 and TRBJ1-1; tentative D call: TRBD1 (6 bases). V dropped 1 base and J dropped 7 bases, with 13 bases sitting between them. The CDR3 contains 14 residues. Germline V lookup: CDR1 LNHNV, CDR2 YYDKDF (reference sequence).

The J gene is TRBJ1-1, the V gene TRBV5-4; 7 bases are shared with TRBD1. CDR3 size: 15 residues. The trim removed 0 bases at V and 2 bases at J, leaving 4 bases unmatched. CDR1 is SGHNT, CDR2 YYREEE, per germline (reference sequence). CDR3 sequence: CASSLGTGVNTEAFF. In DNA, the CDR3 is TGTGCCAGCAGCTTGGGGACAGGCGTTAACACTGAAGCTTTCTTT.

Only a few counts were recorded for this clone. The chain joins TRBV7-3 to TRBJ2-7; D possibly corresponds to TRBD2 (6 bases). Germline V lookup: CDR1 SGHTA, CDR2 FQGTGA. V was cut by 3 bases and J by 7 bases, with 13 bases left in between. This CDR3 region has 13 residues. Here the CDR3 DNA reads TGTGCCAGCAGCTTTGGCGGGAAAGGAGAGCAGTACTTC. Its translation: CASSFGGKGEQYF.

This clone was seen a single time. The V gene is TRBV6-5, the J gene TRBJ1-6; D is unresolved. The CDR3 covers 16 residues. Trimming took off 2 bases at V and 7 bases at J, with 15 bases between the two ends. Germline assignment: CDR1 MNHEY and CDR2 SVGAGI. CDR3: CASSYGRTLPNSPLHF. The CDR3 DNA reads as TGTGCCAGCAGTTACGGGCGCACCCTCCCGAATTCACCCCTCCACTTT.

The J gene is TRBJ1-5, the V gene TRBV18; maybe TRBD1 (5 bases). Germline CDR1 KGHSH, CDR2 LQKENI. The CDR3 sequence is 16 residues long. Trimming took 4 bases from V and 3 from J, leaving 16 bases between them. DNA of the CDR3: TGTGCCAGCTCACAAGAATCCAGGGTGAACAATCAGCCCCAGCATTTT. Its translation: CASSQESRVNNQPQHF.

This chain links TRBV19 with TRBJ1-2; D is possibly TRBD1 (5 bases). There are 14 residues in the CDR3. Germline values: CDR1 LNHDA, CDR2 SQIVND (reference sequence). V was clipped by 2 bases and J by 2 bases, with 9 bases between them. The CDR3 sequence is CASSIREGNYGYTF. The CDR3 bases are TGTGCCAGTAGTATACGGGAGGGGAACTATGGCTACACCTTC.

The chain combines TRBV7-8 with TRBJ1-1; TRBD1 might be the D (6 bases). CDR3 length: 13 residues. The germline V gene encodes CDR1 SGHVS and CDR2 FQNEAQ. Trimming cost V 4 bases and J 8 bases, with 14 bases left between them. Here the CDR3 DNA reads TGTGCCAGCAGCTATGACAGGCAGGGGGAAGCTTTCTTT. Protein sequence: CASSYDRQGEAFF. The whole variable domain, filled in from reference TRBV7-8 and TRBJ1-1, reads GAGVSQSPRYKVAKRGQDVALRCDPISGHVSLFWYQQALGQGPEFLTYFQNEAQLDKSGLPSDRFFAERPEGSVSTLKIQRTQQEDSAVYLCASSYDRQGEAFFGQGTRLTVV.

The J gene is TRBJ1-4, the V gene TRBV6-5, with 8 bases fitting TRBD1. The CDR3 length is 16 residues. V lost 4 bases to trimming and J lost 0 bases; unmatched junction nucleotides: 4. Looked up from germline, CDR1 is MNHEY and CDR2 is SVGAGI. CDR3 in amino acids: CASSWGQVATNEKLFF. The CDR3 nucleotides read TGTGCCAGCAGTTGGGGACAGGTTGCAACTAATGAAAAACTGTTTTTT.

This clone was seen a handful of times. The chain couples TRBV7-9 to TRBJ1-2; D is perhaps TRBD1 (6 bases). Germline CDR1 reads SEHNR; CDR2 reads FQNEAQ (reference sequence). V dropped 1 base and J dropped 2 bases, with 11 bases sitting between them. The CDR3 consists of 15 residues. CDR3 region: CASSLGGTPNYGYTF. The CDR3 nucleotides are TGTGCCAGCAGCTTAGGGGGGACACCCAACTATGGCTACACCTTC. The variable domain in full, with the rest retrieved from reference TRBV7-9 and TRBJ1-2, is DTGVSQNPRHKITKRGQNVTFRCDPISEHNRLYWYRQTLGQGPEFLTYFQNEAQLEKSRLLSDRFSAERPKGSFSTLEIQRTEQGDSAMYLCASSLGGTPNYGYTFGSGTRLTVV.

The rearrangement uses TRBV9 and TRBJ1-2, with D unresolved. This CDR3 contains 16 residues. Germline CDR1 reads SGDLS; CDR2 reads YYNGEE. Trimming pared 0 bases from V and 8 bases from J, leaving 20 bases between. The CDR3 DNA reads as TGTGCCAGCAGCGTAGCTGGCGACGGAACTATGTGGGGCTACACCTTC. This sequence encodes CASSVAGDGTMWGYTF.

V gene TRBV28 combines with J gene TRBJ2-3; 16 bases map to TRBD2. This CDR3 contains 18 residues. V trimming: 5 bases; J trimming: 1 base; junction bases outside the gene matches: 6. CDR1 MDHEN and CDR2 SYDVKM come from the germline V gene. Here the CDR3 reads CASSPGGLAGGRTDTQYF. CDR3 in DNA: TGTGCCAGCAGTCCCGGGGGACTAGCGGGAGGGCGCACAGATACGCAGTATTTT.

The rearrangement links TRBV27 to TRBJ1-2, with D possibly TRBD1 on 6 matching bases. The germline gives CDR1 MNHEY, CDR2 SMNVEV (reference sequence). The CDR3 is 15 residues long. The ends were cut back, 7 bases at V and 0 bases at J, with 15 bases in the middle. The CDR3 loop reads CASKQTGTSNYGYTF. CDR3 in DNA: TGTGCCAGCAAACAGACAGGCACCTCTAACTATGGCTACACCTTC.

The CDR3 sequence is CASSMGQATEAFF. DNA of the CDR3: TGTGCCAGTAGTATGGGCCAGGCCACTGAAGCTTTCTTT. The chain uses TRBV19 and TRBJ1-1; unclear D gene. The CDR3 has 13 amino acids. Germline loops: CDR1 LNHDA, CDR2 SQIVND (reference sequence). V lost 3 bases to trimming and J lost 4 bases, with 9 bases between them.

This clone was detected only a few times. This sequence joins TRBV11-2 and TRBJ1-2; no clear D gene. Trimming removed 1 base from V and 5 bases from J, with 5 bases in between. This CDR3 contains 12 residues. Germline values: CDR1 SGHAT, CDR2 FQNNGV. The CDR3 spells CASSLGGYGYTF. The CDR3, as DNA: TGTGCCAGCAGCTTAGGAGGGTATGGCTACACCTTC.

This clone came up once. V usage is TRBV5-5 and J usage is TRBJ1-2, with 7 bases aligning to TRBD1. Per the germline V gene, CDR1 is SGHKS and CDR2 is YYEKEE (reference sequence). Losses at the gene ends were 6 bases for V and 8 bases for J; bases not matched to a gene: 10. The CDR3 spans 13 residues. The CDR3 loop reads CASTQGQGDGYTF. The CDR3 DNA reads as TGTGCCAGCACCCAGGGCCAGGGGGACGGCTACACCTTC. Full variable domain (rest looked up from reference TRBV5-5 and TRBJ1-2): DAGVTQSPTHLIKTRGQQVTLRCSPISGHKSVSWYQQVLGQGPQFIFQYYEKEERGRGNFPDRFSARQFPNYSSELNVNALLLGDSALYLCASTQGQGDGYTFGSGTRLTVV.

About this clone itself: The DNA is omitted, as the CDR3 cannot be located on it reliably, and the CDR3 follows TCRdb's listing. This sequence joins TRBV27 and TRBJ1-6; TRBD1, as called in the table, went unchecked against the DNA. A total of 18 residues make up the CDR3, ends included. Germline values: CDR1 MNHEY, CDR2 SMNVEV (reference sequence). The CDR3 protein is CASSSSGQGRRVNSPLHF.

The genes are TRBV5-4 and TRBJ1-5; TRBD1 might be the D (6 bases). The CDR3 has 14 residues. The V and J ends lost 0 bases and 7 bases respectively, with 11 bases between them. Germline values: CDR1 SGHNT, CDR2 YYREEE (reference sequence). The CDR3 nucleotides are TGTGCCAGCAGCTTGGGGGGCGGGGGCCAGCCCCAGCATTTT. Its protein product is CASSLGGGGQPQHF.

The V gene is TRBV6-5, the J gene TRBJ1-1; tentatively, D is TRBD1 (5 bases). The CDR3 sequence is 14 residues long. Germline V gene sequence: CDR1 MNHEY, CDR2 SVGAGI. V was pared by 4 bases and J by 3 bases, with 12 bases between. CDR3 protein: CASSWRGTDTEAFF. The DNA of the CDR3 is TGTGCCAGCAGTTGGCGAGGGACTGACACTGAAGCTTTCTTT.

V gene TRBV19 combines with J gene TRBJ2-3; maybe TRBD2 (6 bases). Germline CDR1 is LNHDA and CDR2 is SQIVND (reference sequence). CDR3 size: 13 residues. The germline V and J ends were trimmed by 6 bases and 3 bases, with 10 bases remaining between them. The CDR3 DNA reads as TGTGCCAGTAGGAGACGGGGGACAGATACGCAGTATTTT. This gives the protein CASRRRGTDTQYF.

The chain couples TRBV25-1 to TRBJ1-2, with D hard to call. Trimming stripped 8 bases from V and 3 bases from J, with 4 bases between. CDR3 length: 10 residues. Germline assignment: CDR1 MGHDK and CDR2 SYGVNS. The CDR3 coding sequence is TGTGCCAGCTACTACTATGGCTACACCTTC. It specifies CASYYYGYTF.